A selection of T cell receptor beta chains follows, all from one sample in a study of T cells in localized non-small cell lung cancer. The table came from immunoSEQ multiplex PCR; TCRdb's copy has only in-frame clones and leaves some out. Seen here are 2,100 or so clones, more than 35% observed once, and the top ten hold roughly a tenth. The source material was lung tumor tissue, sampled before any cancer treatment. These receptors all stem from a male donor at least 60 years old with stage II squamous cell lung carcinoma. CDR3s include the opening cysteine and the closing phenylalanine or tryptophan. The D gene is left open where the match is weak. Not all rows give a size; the values are once, few, many and, for expanded clones, a class.

TRBV11-3,large,-,TRBJ2-2,15,CASSQVRLVTGELFF,TGTGCCAGCAGCCAAGTTAGACTAGTTACCGGGGAGCTGTTTTTT
TRBV15,-,-,TRBJ2-3,15,CATSRDHTGTDTQYF,TGTGCCACCAGCAGAGATCATACCGGTACAGATACGCAGTATTTT
TRBV19,few,-,TRBJ2-1,12,CASSPSGNEQFF,TGTGCCAGTAGCCCGTCGGGGAATGAGCAGTTCTTC
TRBV28,-,TRBD1,TRBJ2-5,14,CASSLGQGGETQYF,TGTGCCAGCAGTTTGGGACAGGGGGGGGAGACCCAGTACTTC
TRBV28,-,TRBD1,TRBJ2-3,14,CATKDRPNTDTQYF,TGTGCCACTAAGGACAGGCCCAACACAGATACGCAGTATTTT
TRBV29-1,few,-,TRBJ2-6,13,CSVVRSGANVLTF,TGCAGCGTTGTTCGCTCTGGGGCCAACGTCCTGACTTTC
TRBV18,-,-,TRBJ2-6,13,CASSVSGANVLTF,TGTGCCAGCTCAGTCTCCGGGGCCAACGTCCTGACTTTC
TRBV11-3,-,-,TRBJ1-1,14,CASSDPRSETEAFF,TGTGCCAGCAGCGACCCCCGGTCGGAGACTGAAGCTTTCTTT
TRBV10-3,few,-,TRBJ2-3,16,CAISEEAELSTDTQYF,TGTGCCATCAGTGAGGAAGCGGAGCTTAGCACAGATACGCAGTATTTT
TRBV1,-,-,TRBJ2-7,16,CASSQEQQGLSYEQYF,TGCGCCAGCAGCCAAGAACAGCAGGGCCTCTCCTACGAGCAGTACTTC
TRBV6-8,few,TRBD2,TRBJ2-5,16,CASSPDGTSGAQTQYF,TGTGCCAGCAGTCCCGACGGGACTAGCGGTGCTCAGACCCAGTACTTC
TRBV29-1,-,TRBD1,TRBJ1-2,13,CSVEGTGKGGYTF,TGCAGCGTTGAAGGGACAGGGAAGGGTGGCTACACCTTC
TRBV6-8,medium-sized,TRBD2,TRBJ2-7,14,CASRPGREKYEQYF,TGTGCCAGCAGACCCGGGAGGGAGAAGTACGAGCAGTACTTC
TRBV30,-,-,TRBJ2-1,13,CAWSVRGPGEQFF,TGTGCCTGGAGTGTACGGGGGCCAGGGGAGCAGTTCTTC
TRBV30,once,-,TRBJ1-3,13,CAWSPGPGNTIYF,TGTGCCTGGAGTCCGGGGCCTGGAAACACCATATATTTT
TRBV28,-,-,TRBJ1-3,13,CASSFGSGNTIYF,TGTGCCAGCAGTTTTGGCTCTGGAAACACCATATATTTT
TRBV25-1,-,-,TRBJ1-1,12,CASRNPGWEAFF,TGTGCCAGCAGAAATCCAGGGTGGGAAGCTTTCTTT
TRBV30,-,-,TRBJ2-2,13,CAWQVGYAGELFF,TGTGCCTGGCAGGTTGGATACGCCGGGGAGCTGTTTTTT
TRBV18,-,-,TRBJ2-6,14,CASSPGSGANVLTF,TGTGCCAGCTCCCCAGGGTCTGGGGCCAACGTCCTGACTTTC
TRBV9,-,-,TRBJ2-7,15,CASSVSIQGPYEQYF,TGTGCCAGCAGCGTATCAATACAGGGTCCCTACGAGCAGTACTTC
TRBV9,-,TRBD1,TRBJ1-5,13,CATATGTHQPQHF,TGTGCCACTGCGACAGGGACCCATCAGCCCCAGCATTTT
TRBV11-3,-,-,TRBJ1-1,15,CASSPPGGPNTEAFF,TGTGCCAGCAGCCCGCCCGGAGGTCCGAACACTGAAGCTTTCTTT
TRBV11-3,few,TRBD2,TRBJ2-2,17,CASSPLAGGPRTGELFF,TGTGCCAGCAGCCCCCTAGCGGGAGGGCCTCGCACCGGGGAGCTGTTTTTT
TRBV29-1,-,TRBD2,TRBJ2-2,16,CSVVDSGRAGTGELFF,TGCAGCGTTGTAGATAGCGGGAGGGCAGGGACCGGGGAGCTGTTTTTT
TRBV19,-,-,TRBJ1-5,15,CASSAYWDSNQPQHF,TGTGCCAGTAGTGCTTACTGGGATAGCAATCAGCCCCAGCATTTT
TRBV5-1,-,TRBD1,TRBJ2-1,14,CASSRTGTYNEQFF,TGCGCCAGCTCCAGGACAGGGACCTACAATGAGCAGTTCTTC
TRBV28,few,TRBD1,TRBJ2-7,13,CASSPRTGIVPDF,TGTGCCAGCAGTCCACGGACAGGGATAGTACCTGACTTC
TRBV6-8,few,-,TRBJ2-5,14,CASSYPTSQETQYF,TGTGCCAGCAGTTACCCCACTAGCCAAGAGACCCAGTACTTC
TRBV9,few,-,TRBJ2-3,16,CASSEAPSTSTDTQYF,TGTGCCAGCAGTGAGGCACCAAGCACGAGCACAGATACGCAGTATTTT
TRBV19,-,-,TRBJ2-1,18,CASSIAAPWKDAYNEQFF,TGTGCCAGTAGTATAGCCGCCCCCTGGAAAGATGCGTACAATGAGCAGTTCTTC
TRBV9,few,-,TRBJ2-5,14,CASSSLGGSETQYF,TGTGCCAGCAGTTCCCTTGGGGGATCAGAGACCCAGTACTTC
TRBV11-3,-,-,TRBJ1-1,14,CASSSPSRNTEAFF,TGTGCCAGCAGCTCTCCCAGCCGGAACACTGAAGCTTTCTTT
TRBV19,-,-,TRBJ1-4,13,CASSGEWGEKLFF,TGTGCCAGTTCGGGAGAATGGGGTGAAAAACTGTTTTTT
TRBV11-3,few,TRBD1,TRBJ1-2,16,CASSPQGTGPNYGYTF,TGTGCCAGCAGCCCCCAGGGGACAGGACCTAACTATGGCTACACCTTC
TRBV11-3,-,-,TRBJ2-7,14,CASSLFGSSYEQYF,TGTGCCAGCAGCCTCTTCGGTAGCTCCTACGAGCAGTACTTC
TRBV15,-,-,TRBJ1-5,14,CATATLTDNQPQHF,TGTGCCACCGCCACACTGACGGACAATCAGCCCCAGCATTTT
TRBV6-8,-,TRBD1,TRBJ2-7,15,CASSSPGTGVYEQYF,TGTGCCAGCAGTTCCCCGGGGACAGGGGTATACGAGCAGTACTTC
TRBV15,-,TRBD1,TRBJ1-5,15,CATSRGGQGAQPQHF,TGTGCCACCAGCAGAGGGGGACAGGGTGCCCAGCCCCAGCATTTT
TRBV18,-,-,TRBJ1-2,13,CASSQGTNYGYTF,TGTGCCAGCTCACAAGGGACTAACTATGGCTACACCTTC
TRBV11-3,large,-,TRBJ1-1,14,CASSPNRVNTEAFF,TGTGCCAGCAGCCCAAACAGGGTGAACACTGAAGCTTTCTTT
TRBV15,few,-,TRBJ1-5,15,CATSRVSTGNQPQHF,TGTGCCACCAGCAGAGTTTCAACCGGGAATCAGCCCCAGCATTTT
TRBV6-8,-,-,TRBJ2-2,16,CASSPLAGKNTGELFF,TGTGCCAGCAGTCCACTGGCGGGGAAGAACACCGGGGAGCTGTTTTTT
TRBV19,-,TRBD1,TRBJ2-1,15,CASSIGQGLYNEQFF,TGTGCCAGTAGTATCGGACAGGGGCTTTACAATGAGCAGTTCTTC
TRBV19,-,-,TRBJ2-1,16,CASTTRAGRYGNEQFF,TGTGCCAGTACCACCCGGGCGGGGAGGTATGGCAATGAGCAGTTCTTC
TRBV28,-,-,TRBJ1-5,15,CASSIRVGSNQPQHF,TGTGCCAGCAGTATCAGGGTCGGGAGCAATCAGCCCCAGCATTTT
TRBV11-3,few,-,TRBJ2-3,14,CASSLVRSTDTQYF,TGTGCCAGCAGCTTAGTTAGGTCCACAGATACGCAGTATTTT
TRBV18,-,TRBD1,TRBJ2-3,16,CASSDRDRSSTDTQYF,TGTGCCAGCTCGGACCGGGACAGGTCTAGCACAGATACGCAGTATTTT
TRBV25-1,-,TRBD1,TRBJ1-4,15,CASSESRDSTEKLFF,TGTGCCAGCAGTGAATCCAGGGACAGCACTGAAAAACTGTTTTTT
TRBV28,once,-,TRBJ2-7,12,CASSFSPYEQYF,TGTGCCAGCAGTTTTTCCCCATACGAGCAGTACTTC
TRBV18,-,-,TRBJ1-1,15,CANSPSFRQLDEAFF,TGTGCCAACTCACCTAGCTTTAGGCAGCTAGACGAAGCTTTCTTT